These 9 T cell receptor beta chains were sequenced from one sample in a study of CD8 T cells in Susac syndrome (dated by TCRdb to about 2019). The library was obtained by the immunoSEQ multiplex PCR assay. RNA was extracted with the RNeasy kit and about 0.5 to 1 ug was reverse transcribed using random hexamers. Using fastp trimming at Q25 and MiXCR clonotype assembly, TCRdb reanalyzed the public sequencing data and kept in-frame beta chains. Each entry merges the rows of one CDR3 protein and shows their most common DNA and genes. The sample profile shows 150,000 to 200,000 distinct CDR3 sequences; around 96% of them were found once. The ten largest clonotypes hold about 0.13% of the sample. What was sequenced was CD4+ T cells from PBMCs. These TCRs come from a human donor in good health.

The chain has TRBV4-3 and TRBJ2-7; no definite D call. The CDR3 totals 15 residues. The germline CDR1 and CDR2 sequences are LGHNA and YSLEER. The V end lost 2 bases, the J end lost 0 bases, and 11 bases lay between the germline ends. The chain's CDR3 is CASSQKDEPSYEQYF. The CDR3 region has the DNA TGCGCCAGCAGCCAAAAGGACGAACCCTCCTACGAGCAGTACTTC.

The rearrangement links TRBV9 to TRBJ1-6, with 7 bases aligning to TRBD1. Germline loops: CDR1 SGDLS, CDR2 YYNGEE. V dropped 4 bases and J dropped 8; count of bases not matched to a gene: 6. This CDR3 is built from 14 residues. The CDR3 DNA sequence: TGTGCCAGCAGCACGACAGGGCTAGATTCACCCCTCCACTTT. As protein: CASSTTGLDSPLHF.

The chain joins TRBV20-1 to TRBJ2-1, with 8 bases matching TRBD2. There are 16 residues in the CDR3. Germline CDR1 DFQATT, CDR2 SNEGSKA (reference sequence). The ends lost 0 bases at V and 4 bases at J; junction bases unmatched: 8. CDR3 amino acids: CSARDSSGPNYNEQFF. The CDR3 nucleotides are TGCAGTGCTAGAGATTCTAGCGGGCCTAATTACAATGAGCAGTTCTTC.

The J gene is TRBJ2-5, the V gene TRBV5-4, with 9 bases lining up with TRBD1. The junction had 2 bases not matched to a gene; V was cut back by 2 bases and J by 3 bases. The CDR3 covers 14 residues. Germline loops: CDR1 SGHNT, CDR2 YYREEE (reference sequence). CDR3 amino acids: CASSLRTGEETQYF. DNA for the CDR3: TGTGCCAGCAGCTTAAGGACAGGGGAAGAGACCCAGTACTTC.

This clonotype appeared a single time. The rearrangement joins TRBV13 to TRBJ1-1; D is possibly TRBD1 (5 bases). Trimming pared 5 bases from V and 0 bases from J, leaving 13 bases between. In germline, CDR1 is PRHDT, CDR2 FYEKMQ (reference sequence). The CDR3 contains 15 residues. The CDR3 DNA is TGTGCCAGCAGCCCAACTGGGGGGATGAACACTGAAGCTTTCTTT. Protein product: CASSPTGGMNTEAFF.

The chain employs TRBV24-1 and TRBJ2-3, with D perhaps TRBD1 or TRBD2 (6 bases each). The CDR3 consists of 16 residues. The germline CDR1 and CDR2 sequences are KGHDR and SFDVKD. Between the trimmed V and J ends, which lost 7 bases and 4 bases, there was a span of 20 bases. The CDR3 nucleotides read TGTGCCACCAGCGAAGGAGGGGCAGGGGAAGCAGATACGCAGTATTTT. It translates to CATSEGGAGEADTQYF.

V usage is TRBV3-1 and J usage is TRBJ1-6; D may be TRBD1 (6 bases). This CDR3 region has 13 residues. The germline V and J ends were trimmed by 6 bases and 8 bases, with 11 bases remaining between them. Germline V gives CDR1 LGHDT, CDR2 YNNKEL (reference sequence). The CDR3 DNA reads TGTGCCAGCAGAACAGGGATTTATTCACCCCTCCACTTT. This gives the protein CASRTGIYSPLHF. The full variable domain, rest sourced from reference TRBV3-1 and TRBJ1-6, is DTAVSQTPKYLVTQMGNDKSIKCEQNLGHDTMYWYKQDSKKFLKIMFSYNNKELIINETVPNRFSPKSPDKAHLNLHINSLELGDSAVYFCASRTGIYSPLHFGNGTRLTVT.

The rearrangement uses TRBV20-1 and TRBJ2-1; D tentatively reads TRBD1 or TRBD2 (5 bases each). CDR1 is DFQATT, CDR2 SNEGSKA, per germline (reference sequence). V was shortened by 6 bases and J by 4 bases, with 10 bases between the two germline ends. The CDR3 is 12 amino acids. CDR3 nucleotide sequence: TGCAGTGCGGGGGAGCCTTACAATGAGCAGTTCTTC. It encodes CSAGEPYNEQFF.

The chain has TRBV12-3 or TRBV12-4 and TRBJ2-2, with D tentatively TRBD1 (5 bases). The CDR3 totals 14 residues. Trimming took 3 bases from V and 1 from J, leaving 6 bases between them. The CDR3 here is CASSLQGNTGELFF. The CDR3 DNA reads TGTGCCAGCAGTTTGCAGGGGAACACCGGGGAGCTGTTTTTT.